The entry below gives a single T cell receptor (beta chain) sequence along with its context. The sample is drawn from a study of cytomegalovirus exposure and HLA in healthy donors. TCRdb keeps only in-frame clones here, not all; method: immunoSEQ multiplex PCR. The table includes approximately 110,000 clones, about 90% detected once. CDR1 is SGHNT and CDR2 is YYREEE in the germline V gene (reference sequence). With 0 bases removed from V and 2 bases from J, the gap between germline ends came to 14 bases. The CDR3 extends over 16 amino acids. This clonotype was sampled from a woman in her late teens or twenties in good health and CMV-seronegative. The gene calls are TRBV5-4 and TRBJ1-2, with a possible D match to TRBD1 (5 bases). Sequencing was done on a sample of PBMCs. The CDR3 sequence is CASSLAHRLTNYGYTF. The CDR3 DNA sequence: TGTGCCAGCAGCTTGGCCCACAGGCTAACGAACTATGGCTACACCTTC.